The 10 T cell receptor beta chains below come from one sample, sequenced in a study of identical twins. TCRdb reprocessed the 5' RACE reads with MiXCR, giving one entry per CDR3 protein. The table records 510,000 or so distinct CDR3 sequences, 12% to 15% of them present only once. The sample was also reused in another study, on yellow fever vaccine responses in identical twins.

Specimen: CD4+ T cells sorted from blood. These receptors came from a woman between 18 and 29 years old in good health.

This clonotype was seen a handful of times. The chain uses TRBV10-3 and TRBJ2-7, with a tentative D call TRBD2 (6 bases). Trimming left V 6 bases short and J 6 bases short, with 12 bases between. Germline CDR1 and CDR2: ENHRY and SYGVKD. The CDR3 length is 12 residues. CDR3 protein: CAISQRDFEQYV. CDR3 nucleotide sequence: TGTGCCATCAGCCAGAGGGACTTCGAGCAGTACGTC.

V is TRBV20-1 and J is TRBJ2-5; TRBD2 matches at 11 bases. Looked up from germline, CDR1 is DFQATT and CDR2 is SNEGSKA (reference sequence). V gave up 4 bases and J gave up 4 bases; unmatched junction bases: 5. CDR3 length equals 14 residues. CDR3 bases: TGCAGTGCTAAACTAGCGGGAGCGGCAGAGACCCAGTACTTC. Protein product: CSAKLAGAAETQYF.

This chain links TRBV29-1 with TRBJ2-3; D is ambiguous. The CDR3 extends over 13 amino acids. The V end lost 4 bases, the J end lost 0 bases, and 8 bases lay between the germline ends. The V gene's germline CDR1 is SQVTM and CDR2 ANQGSEA. The CDR3 reads CSVGEFSTDTQYF. The CDR3 bases are TGCAGCGTTGGTGAATTTAGCACAGATACGCAGTATTTT.

This chain joins TRBV2 and TRBJ2-7; TRBD1 matches at 10 bases. V trimming: 6 bases; J trimming: 4 bases; junction bases outside the gene matches: 3. The CDR3 is 13 residues long. Germline V gene sequence: CDR1 SNHLY, CDR2 FYNNEI. The CDR3 bases are TGTGCCAGCAGGACAGGGGGCATTTACGAGCAGTACGTC. This gives the protein CASRTGGIYEQYV.

This clonotype has just a few counts. The chain couples TRBV2 to TRBJ1-1; D is perhaps TRBD1 (6 bases). Germline V gene data show CDR1 as SNHLY and CDR2 as FYNNEI. V was shortened by 6 bases and J by 3 bases, with 14 bases between the two germline ends. The CDR3 is 14 amino acids. The CDR3 here is CASRGTREDTEAFF. The CDR3 DNA is TGTGCCAGCAGGGGGACAAGGGAAGACACTGAAGCTTTCTTT.

The J gene is TRBJ2-2, the V gene TRBV10-3; 12 bases map to TRBD2. Germline V gene lookup returns CDR1 ENHRY and CDR2 SYGVKD. The ends lost 1 base at V and 4 bases at J; junction bases unmatched: 4. CDR3 length: 17 residues. CDR3 coding DNA: TGTGCCATCAGTGAGTTGGGACTAGCGGGCCCCACCGGGGAGCTGTTTTTT. Encoded protein: CAISELGLAGPTGELFF.

The rearrangement joins TRBV5-1 to TRBJ2-5; a weak D match, TRBD1 (5 bases). Deletions cut 0 bases from V and 7 bases from J, with 13 bases between. The CDR3 extends over 14 amino acids. Germline CDR1 is SGHRS and CDR2 is YFSETQ. CDR3 residues: CASSLGQGKVTQYF. The DNA for the CDR3 is TGCGCCAGCAGCTTGGGCCAGGGTAAAGTGACCCAGTACTTC.

CDR3 sequence: CASSQDRGLGEAFF. CDR3 bases: TGTGCCAGCAGCCAAGATAGGGGACTGGGAGAAGCTTTCTTT. J is TRBJ1-1 and V is TRBV3-1; tentative D call: TRBD1 (5 bases). The V and J ends lost 0 bases and 8 bases respectively, with 13 bases between them. The germline V gene encodes CDR1 LGHDT and CDR2 YNNKEL (reference sequence). The CDR3 extends over 14 amino acids. Full variable domain (outside the CDR3, taken from reference TRBV3-1 and TRBJ1-1): DTAVSQTPKYLVTQMGNDKSIKCEQNLGHDTMYWYKQDSKKFLKIMFSYNNKELIINETVPNRFSPKSPDKAHLNLHINSLELGDSAVYFCASSQDRGLGEAFFGQGTRLTVV.

J is TRBJ1-5 and V is TRBV23-1; tentative D call: TRBD1 (6 bases). TRBV23-1 is noted as an ORF with a role that remains uncertain. V lost 0 bases and J lost 4, with 10 bases in between. The CDR3 extends over 15 amino acids. DNA for the CDR3: TGCGCCAGCAGTCAATCAGGGGGTTCTAATCAGCCCCAGCATTTT. Translating gives CASSQSGGSNQPQHF.

The table lists this clonotype with a few counts. This chain joins TRBV3-1 and TRBJ1-2; possible D gene TRBD1, 6 bases. The CDR3 consists of 14 residues. V was cut by 4 bases and J by 7 bases, with 16 bases left in between. Per germline, CDR1 LGHDT and CDR2 YNNKEL (reference sequence). The CDR3 protein is CASSPTGPRTGYTF. CDR3 DNA: TGTGCCAGCAGCCCGACAGGTCCTAGAACTGGCTACACCTTC.